This TCR beta chain emerged from a study of ipilimumab plus nivolumab after autologous stem cell transplantation. For this clone: Antigen: not known.

Broader study findings: Per the authors, repertoire, Treg and microbiota data justify further study.

Deletions cut 0 bases from V and 4 bases from J, with 12 bases between. CDR1 and CDR2 from the germline V gene are LNHDA and SQIVND (reference sequence). The CDR3 extends over 15 amino acids. Profiling relied on immunoSEQ multiplex PCR, and the TCRdb table lists in-frame clones only, not all of them. Seen here are more than 15,000 clones, approximately 80% observed once, and the top ten hold roughly 36%. The V and J genes are TRBV19 and TRBJ1-2, with D perhaps matching TRBD1 (5 bases). This sequence was found in a male donor with diffuse large B-cell lymphoma. The sample here was PBMCs, taken in a trial of ipilimumab plus nivolumab as post-transplant consolidation. CDR3 region: CASSIDSVTGYGYTF. Written as DNA, the CDR3 is TGTGCCAGTAGTATAGATTCCGTTACAGGCTATGGCTACACCTTC.